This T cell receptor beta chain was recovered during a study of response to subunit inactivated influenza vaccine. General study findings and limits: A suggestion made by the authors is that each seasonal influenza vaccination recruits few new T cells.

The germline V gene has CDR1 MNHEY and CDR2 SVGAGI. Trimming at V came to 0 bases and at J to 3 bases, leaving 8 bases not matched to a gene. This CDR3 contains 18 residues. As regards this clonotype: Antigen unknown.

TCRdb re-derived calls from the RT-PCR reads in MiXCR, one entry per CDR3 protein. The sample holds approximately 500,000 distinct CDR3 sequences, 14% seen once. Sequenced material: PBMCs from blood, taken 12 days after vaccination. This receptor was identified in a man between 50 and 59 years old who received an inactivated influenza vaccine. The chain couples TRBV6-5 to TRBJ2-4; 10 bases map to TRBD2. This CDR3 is CASSYSASGGLVKNIQYF. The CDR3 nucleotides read TGTGCCAGCAGTTACTCGGCTAGCGGGGGACTAGTCAAAAACATTCAGTACTTC.